This T cell receptor beta chain stems from a study of T cells expressing NK-cell markers (dated by TCRdb to the early 2020s). Context from the whole study: In sorted CD3+CD56+NKG2C+, CD3+CD56+NKG2C- and CD3+CD56-NKG2C+ T-cell subsets from about 8 donors, TCR beta-chain repertoires were profiled. Among the eight sequenced donors, only one was HCMV-seronegative, while the other seven were HCMV-seropositive. The study sequenced eight donors, all healthy volunteers chosen at random: three men and five women. Illumina HiSeq 2000/2500, MiSeq or NextSeq was used to sequence libraries as 2 x 150 bp reads. Overall study results and their limits: Those dominant clonotypes were again the most abundant among CD3+CD56-NKG2C+ cells in a few donors, at about 28.3-60.1%. Whether the expanded NKG2C-expressing T cell clones were specific for HCMV antigens was left unclear. In over five donors, the dominant CD3+CD56+NKG2C+ clonotypes were found to rank among the top 10 CD8+ clonotypes and to make up roughly 1.0-7.0% of CD8+ T cells.

As regards this clonotype: Its antigen has not been determined.

The CDR3 goes from the cysteine to the phenylalanine over 17 residues. Only the protein is on record. For CDR1 and CDR2, the germline V gene lists LGHNA and YNFKEQ. HCMV serostatus was determined by detecting HCMV-specific IgG in serum with a commercial ELISA kit. Peripheral blood mononuclear cells were isolated from blood by Ficoll density gradient centrifugation. The sequencer was an Illumina HiSeq 2000. TCR beta cDNA libraries were prepared using 5'RACE template switching, which introduced a universal primer site and unique molecular identifiers. Synthesis of cDNA was primed from the TCR beta constant segment and was followed by two consecutive PCR amplification steps. Per the authors' processing: MIGEC was used to demultiplex reads and group the reads by UMI, and MiTCR was used to assemble and quantify clonotypes. To exclude erroneous sequences, only TCR cDNA sequences supported by at least two reads were retained. The tcR package was used for downstream repertoire analysis, with clonotypes matched between fractions based on CDR3 nucleotide sequence plus V segment. VDJmatch was used to annotate antigen specificity against VDJdb, with one amino acid substitution allowed in CDR3. Following reprocessing of the reads by TCRdb, the data hold one row per CDR3 protein sequence and no DNA is available. TCRdb, not the authors, supplied the V and J calls. The table kept for this sample lists hundreds of thousands of distinct CDR3 sequences. 4% to 5% of the sample comes from the top ten.

The receptor's source is a woman aged 18 to 75 in good health. Here the chain combines TRBV4-2 and TRBJ2-5. The sequenced sample was blood T cells: a sorted CD56 or NKG2C T cell subset, CD4+ or CD8+ T cells, or bulk PBMC T cells (not recorded which). The CDR3 region: CASSQGSLLASQETQYF.